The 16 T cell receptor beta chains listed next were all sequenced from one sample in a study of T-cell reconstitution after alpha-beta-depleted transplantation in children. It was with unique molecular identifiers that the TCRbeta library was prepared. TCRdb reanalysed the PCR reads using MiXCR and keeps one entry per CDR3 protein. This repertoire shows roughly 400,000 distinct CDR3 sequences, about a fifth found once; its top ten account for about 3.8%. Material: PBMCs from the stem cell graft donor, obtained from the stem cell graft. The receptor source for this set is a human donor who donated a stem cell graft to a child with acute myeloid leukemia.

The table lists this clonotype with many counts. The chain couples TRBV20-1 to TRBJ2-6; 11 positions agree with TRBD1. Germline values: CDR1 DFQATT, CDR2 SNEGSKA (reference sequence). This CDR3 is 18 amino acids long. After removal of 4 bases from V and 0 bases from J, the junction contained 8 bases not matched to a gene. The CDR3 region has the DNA TGCAGTGCTATCCTATCCGGGACAGGGGGCTCTGGGGCCAACGTCCTGACTTTC. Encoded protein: CSAILSGTGGSGANVLTF.

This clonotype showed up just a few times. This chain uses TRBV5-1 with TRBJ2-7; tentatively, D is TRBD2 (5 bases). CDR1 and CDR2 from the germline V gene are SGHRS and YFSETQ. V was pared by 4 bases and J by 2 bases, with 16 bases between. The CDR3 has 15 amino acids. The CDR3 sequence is CASSPSGSETYEQYF. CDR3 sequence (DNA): TGCGCCAGCAGCCCTAGTGGGAGCGAGACCTACGAGCAGTACTTC.

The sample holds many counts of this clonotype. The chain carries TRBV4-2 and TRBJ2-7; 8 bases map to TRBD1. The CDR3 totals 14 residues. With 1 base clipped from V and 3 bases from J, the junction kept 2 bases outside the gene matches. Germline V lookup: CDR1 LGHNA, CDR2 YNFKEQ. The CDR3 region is CASSQGTGYYEQYF. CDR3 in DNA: TGTGCCAGCAGCCAAGGGACAGGGTACTACGAGCAGTACTTC.

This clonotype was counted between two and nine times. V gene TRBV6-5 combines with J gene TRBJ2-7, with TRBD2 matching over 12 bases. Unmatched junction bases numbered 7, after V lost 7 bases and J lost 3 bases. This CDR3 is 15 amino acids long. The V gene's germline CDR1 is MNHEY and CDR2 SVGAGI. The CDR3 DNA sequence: TGTGCCAGCACCACAGGACTAGCGGGGTTCTACGAGCAGTACTTC. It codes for CASTTGLAGFYEQYF.

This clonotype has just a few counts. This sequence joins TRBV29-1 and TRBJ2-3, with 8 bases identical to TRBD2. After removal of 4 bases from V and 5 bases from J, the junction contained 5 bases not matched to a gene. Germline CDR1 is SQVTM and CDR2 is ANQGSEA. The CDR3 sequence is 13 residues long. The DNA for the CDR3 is TGCAGCGTTGCCGGGAGGGCCGTAGATACGCAGTATTTT. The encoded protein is CSVAGRAVDTQYF.

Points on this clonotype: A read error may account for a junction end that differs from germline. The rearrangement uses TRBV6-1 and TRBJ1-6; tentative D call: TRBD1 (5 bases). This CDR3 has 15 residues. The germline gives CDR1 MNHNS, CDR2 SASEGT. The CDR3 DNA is TGCGCCAGCAACCCCTCGGGACTGACGAATTCACCCCTCCACTTT. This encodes CASNPSGLTNSPLHF.

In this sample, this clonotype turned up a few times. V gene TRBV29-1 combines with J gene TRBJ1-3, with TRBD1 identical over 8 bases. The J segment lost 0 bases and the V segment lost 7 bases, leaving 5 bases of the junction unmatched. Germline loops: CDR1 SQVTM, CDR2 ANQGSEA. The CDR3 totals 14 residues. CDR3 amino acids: CSGGTGGSGNTIYF. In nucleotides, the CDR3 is TGCAGCGGGGGGACAGGTGGCTCTGGAAACACCATATATTTT.

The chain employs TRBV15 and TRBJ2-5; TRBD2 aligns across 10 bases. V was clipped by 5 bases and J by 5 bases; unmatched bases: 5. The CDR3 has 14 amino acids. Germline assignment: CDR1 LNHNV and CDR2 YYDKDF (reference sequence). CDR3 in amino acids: CATSGAGGRETQYF. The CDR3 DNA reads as TGTGCCACCAGCGGAGCGGGAGGGAGGGAGACCCAGTACTTC.

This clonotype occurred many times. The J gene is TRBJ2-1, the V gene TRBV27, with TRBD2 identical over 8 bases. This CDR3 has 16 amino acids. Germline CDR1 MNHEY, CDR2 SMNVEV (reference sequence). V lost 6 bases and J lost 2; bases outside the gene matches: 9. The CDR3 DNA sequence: TGTGCCAGCAGCCCTGCGGGAGGAGGAACCTACAATGAGCAGTTCTTC. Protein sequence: CASSPAGGGTYNEQFF.

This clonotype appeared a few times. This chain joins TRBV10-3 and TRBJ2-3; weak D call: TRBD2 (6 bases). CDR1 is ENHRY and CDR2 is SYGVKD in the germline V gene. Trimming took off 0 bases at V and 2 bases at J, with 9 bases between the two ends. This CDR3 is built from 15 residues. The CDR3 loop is CAISESLAATDTQYF. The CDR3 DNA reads TGTGCCATCAGTGAGTCATTAGCGGCCACAGATACGCAGTATTTT.

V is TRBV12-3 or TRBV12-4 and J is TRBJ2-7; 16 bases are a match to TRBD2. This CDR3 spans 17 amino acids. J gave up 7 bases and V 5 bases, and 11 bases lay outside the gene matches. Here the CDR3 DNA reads TGTGCCAGCAGTCCTGAGGGACTAGCGGGAGGGTTTGGGGAGCAGTACTTC. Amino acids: CASSPEGLAGGFGEQYF.

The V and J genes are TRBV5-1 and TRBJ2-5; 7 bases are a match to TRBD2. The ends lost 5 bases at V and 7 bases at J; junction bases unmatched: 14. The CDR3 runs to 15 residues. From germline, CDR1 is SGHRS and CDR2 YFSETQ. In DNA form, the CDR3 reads TGCGCCAGCAGACACTGGACGGGGGGTCGGGGGACCCAGTACTTC. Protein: CASRHWTGGRGTQYF.

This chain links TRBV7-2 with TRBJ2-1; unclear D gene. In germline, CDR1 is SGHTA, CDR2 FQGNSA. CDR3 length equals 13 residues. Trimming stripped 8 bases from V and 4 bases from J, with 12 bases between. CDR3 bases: TGTGCCAGCCGCCGGAGCGCATACAATGAGCAGTTCTTC. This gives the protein CASRRSAYNEQFF.

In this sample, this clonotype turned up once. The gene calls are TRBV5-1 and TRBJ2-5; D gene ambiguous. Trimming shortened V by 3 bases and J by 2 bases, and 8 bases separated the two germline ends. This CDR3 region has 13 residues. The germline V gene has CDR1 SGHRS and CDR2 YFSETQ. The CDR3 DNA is TGCGCCAGCAGCTCGGAATTACAAGAGACCCAGTACTTC. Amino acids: CASSSELQETQYF.

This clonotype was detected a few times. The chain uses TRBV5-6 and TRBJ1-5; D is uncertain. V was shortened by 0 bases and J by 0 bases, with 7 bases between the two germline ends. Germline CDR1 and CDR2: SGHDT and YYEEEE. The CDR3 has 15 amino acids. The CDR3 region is CASSLGPYSNQPQHF. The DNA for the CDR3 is TGTGCCAGCAGCTTGGGCCCGTATAGCAATCAGCCCCAGCATTTT.

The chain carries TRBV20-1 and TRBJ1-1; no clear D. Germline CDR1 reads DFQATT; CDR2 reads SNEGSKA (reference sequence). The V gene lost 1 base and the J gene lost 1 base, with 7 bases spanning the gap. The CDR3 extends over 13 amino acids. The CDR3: CSARVGRNTEAFF. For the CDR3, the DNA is TGCAGTGCTAGAGTGGGGAGGAACACTGAAGCTTTCTTT.